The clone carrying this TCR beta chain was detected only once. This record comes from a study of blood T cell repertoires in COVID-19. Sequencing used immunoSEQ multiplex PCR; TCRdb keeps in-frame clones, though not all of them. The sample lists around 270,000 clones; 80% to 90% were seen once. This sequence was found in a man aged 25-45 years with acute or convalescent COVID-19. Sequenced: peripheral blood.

CDR3 loop: CASSSPQGNYGYTF. The DNA for the CDR3 is TGTGCCAGCAGTTCCCCGCAGGGTAACTATGGCTACACCTTC. The chain couples TRBV6-5 to TRBJ1-2; TRBD1 is a possible D gene (5 bases). The CDR3 contains 14 residues. V lost 4 bases and J lost 1, with 10 bases in between. Germline V lookup: CDR1 MNHEY, CDR2 SVGAGI.